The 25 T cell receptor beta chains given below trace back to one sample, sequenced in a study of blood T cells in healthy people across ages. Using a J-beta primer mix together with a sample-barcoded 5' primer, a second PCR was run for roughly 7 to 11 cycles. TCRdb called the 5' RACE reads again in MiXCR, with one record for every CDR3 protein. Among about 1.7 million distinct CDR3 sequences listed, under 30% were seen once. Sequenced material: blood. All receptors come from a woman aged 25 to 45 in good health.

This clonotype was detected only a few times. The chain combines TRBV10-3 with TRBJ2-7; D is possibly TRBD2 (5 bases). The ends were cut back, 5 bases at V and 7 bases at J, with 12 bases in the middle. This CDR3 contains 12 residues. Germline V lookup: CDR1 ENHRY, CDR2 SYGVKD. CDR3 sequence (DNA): TGTGCCATCAGTCGGGGTGAGAATGAGCAGTACTTC. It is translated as CAISRGENEQYF.

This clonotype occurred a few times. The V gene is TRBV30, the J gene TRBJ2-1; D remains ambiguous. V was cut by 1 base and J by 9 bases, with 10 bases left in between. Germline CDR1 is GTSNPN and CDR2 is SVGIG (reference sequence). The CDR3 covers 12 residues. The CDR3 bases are TGTGCCTGGAGTGATGGTGTGGGTGAGCAGTTCTTC. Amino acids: CAWSDGVGEQFF.

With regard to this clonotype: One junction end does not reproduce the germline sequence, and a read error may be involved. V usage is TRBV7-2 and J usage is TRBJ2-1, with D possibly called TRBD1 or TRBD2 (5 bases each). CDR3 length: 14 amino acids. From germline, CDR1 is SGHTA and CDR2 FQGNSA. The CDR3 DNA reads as TGTGCCAGCAGAACGGGACGACACTACAATAAGCAGTTCTTC. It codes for CASRTGRHYNKQFF.

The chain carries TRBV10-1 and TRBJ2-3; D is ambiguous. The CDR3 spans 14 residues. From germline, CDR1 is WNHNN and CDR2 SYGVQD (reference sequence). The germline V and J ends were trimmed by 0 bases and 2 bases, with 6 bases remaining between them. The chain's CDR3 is CASSESPPTDTQYF. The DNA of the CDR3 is TGCGCCAGCAGTGAGTCACCGCCCACAGATACGCAGTATTTT.

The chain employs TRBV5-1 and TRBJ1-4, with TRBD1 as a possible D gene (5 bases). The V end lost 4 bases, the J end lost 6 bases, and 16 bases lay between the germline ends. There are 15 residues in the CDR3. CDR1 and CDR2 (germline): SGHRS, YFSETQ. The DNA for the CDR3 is TGCGCCAGCAGCCCAAGCGAGGGGTGGTATGAAAAACTGTTTTTT. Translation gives CASSPSEGWYEKLFF. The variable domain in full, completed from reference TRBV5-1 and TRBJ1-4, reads KAGVTQTPRYLIKTRGQQVTLSCSPISGHRSVSWYQQTPGQGLQFLFEYFSETQRNKGNFPGRFSGRQFSNSRSEMNVSTLELGDSALYLCASSPSEGWYEKLFFGSGTQLSVL.

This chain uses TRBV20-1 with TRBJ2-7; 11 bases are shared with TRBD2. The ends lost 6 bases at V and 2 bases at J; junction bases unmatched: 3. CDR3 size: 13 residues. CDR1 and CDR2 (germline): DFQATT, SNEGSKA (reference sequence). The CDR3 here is CSAGTSGPYEQYF. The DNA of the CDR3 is TGCAGTGCCGGGACTAGCGGTCCCTACGAGCAGTACTTC.

The CDR3 sequence is CASSFRAGPTDTQYF. The DNA of the CDR3 is TGTGCCAGCAGCTTCCGGGCGGGGCCAACAGATACGCAGTATTTT. J is TRBJ2-3 and V is TRBV7-2, with D maybe TRBD2 (6 bases). Per germline, CDR1 SGHTA and CDR2 FQGNSA. V was clipped by 3 bases and J by 3 bases, with 13 bases between them. This CDR3 has 15 amino acids.

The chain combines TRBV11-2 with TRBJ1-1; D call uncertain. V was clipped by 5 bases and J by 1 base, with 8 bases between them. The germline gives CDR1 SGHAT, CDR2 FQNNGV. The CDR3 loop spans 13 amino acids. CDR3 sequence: CASSGKRNTEAFF. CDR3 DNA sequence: TGTGCCAGCAGCGGAAAGAGGAACACTGAAGCTTTCTTT.

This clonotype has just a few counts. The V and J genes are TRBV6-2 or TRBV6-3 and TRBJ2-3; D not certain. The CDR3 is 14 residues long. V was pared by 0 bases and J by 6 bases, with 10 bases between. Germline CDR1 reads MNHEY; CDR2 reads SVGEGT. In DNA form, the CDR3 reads TGTGCCAGCAGTTACTCCCAGGCCGCGGATACGCAGTATTTT. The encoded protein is CASSYSQAADTQYF.

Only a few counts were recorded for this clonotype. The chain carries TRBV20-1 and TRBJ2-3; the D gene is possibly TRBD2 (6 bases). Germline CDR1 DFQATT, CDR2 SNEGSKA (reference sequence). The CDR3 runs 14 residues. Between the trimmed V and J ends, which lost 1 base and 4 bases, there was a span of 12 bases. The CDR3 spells CSARVGGAADTQYF. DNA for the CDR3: TGCAGTGCTAGAGTCGGGGGAGCGGCAGATACGCAGTATTTT.

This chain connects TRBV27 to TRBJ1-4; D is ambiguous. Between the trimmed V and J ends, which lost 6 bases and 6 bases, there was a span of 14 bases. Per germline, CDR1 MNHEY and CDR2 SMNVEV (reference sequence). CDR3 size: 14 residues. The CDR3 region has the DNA TGTGCCAGCAGGAAGTTCGTGACTGATGAAAAACTGTTTTTT. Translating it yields CASRKFVTDEKLFF.

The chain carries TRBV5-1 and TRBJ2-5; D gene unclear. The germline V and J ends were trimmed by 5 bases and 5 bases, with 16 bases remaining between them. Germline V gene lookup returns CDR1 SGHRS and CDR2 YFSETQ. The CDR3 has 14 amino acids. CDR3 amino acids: CASRTTTKTETQYF. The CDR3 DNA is TGCGCCAGCAGGACGACCACGAAAACGGAGACCCAGTACTTC.

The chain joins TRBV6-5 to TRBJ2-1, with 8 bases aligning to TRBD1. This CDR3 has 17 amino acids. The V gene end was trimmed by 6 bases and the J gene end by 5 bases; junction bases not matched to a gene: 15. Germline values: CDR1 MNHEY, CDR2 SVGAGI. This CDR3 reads CASRSSRGQAGNNEQFF. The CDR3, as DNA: TGTGCCAGCAGGTCCTCCAGGGGACAGGCGGGTAACAATGAGCAGTTCTTC.

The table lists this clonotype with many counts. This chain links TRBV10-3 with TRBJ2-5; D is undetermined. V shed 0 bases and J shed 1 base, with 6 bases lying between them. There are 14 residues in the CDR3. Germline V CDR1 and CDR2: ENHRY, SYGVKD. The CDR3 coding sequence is TGTGCCATCAGTGAGTCTACAGCCCAAGAGACCCAGTACTTC. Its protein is CAISESTAQETQYF.

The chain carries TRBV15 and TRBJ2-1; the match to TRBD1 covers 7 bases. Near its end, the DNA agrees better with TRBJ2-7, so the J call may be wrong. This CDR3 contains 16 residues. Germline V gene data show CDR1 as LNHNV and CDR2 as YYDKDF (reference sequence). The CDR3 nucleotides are TGTGCCACCAGCAGAGATGGGCGGACAGGCTACAATGAGCAGTACTTC. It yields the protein CATSRDGRTGYNEQYF.

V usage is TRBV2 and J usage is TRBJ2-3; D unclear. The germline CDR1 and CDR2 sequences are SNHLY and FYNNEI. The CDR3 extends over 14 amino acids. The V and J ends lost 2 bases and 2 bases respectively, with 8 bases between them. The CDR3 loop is CASSESSYTDTQYF. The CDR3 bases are TGTGCCAGCAGTGAATCCTCGTACACAGATACGCAGTATTTT.

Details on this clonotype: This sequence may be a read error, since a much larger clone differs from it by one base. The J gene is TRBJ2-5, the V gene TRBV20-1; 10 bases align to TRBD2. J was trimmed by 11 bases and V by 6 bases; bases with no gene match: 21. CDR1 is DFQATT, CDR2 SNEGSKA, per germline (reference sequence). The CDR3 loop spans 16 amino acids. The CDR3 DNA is TGCAGTGCATACCCACCTAGCGGGAGCTACCACGATGAGCAGTACTTC. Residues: CSAYPPSGSYHDEQYF.

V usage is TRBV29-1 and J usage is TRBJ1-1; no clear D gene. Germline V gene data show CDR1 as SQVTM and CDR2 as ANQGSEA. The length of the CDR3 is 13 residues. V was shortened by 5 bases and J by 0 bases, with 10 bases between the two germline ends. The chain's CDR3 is CSVIRVLNTEAFF. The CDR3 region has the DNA TGCAGCGTTATCCGGGTCCTGAACACTGAAGCTTTCTTT.

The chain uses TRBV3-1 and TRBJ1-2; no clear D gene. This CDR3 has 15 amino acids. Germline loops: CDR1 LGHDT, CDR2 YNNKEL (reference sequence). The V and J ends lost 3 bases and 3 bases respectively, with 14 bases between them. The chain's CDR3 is CASSHLGGVDYGYTF. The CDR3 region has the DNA TGTGCCAGCAGCCATTTGGGAGGTGTGGACTATGGCTACACCTTC.

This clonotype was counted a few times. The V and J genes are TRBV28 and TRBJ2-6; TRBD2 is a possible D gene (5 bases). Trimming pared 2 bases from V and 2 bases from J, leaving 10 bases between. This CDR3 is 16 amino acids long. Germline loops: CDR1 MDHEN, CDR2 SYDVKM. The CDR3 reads CASSLTEEAGANVLTF. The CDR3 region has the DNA TGTGCCAGCAGTTTAACAGAGGAGGCTGGGGCCAACGTCCTGACTTTC.

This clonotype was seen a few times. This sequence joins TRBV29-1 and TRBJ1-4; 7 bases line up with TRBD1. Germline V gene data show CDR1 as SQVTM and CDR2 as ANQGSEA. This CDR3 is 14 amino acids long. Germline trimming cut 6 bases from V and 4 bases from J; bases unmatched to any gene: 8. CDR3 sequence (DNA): TGCAGCGTGGGGGACAGCTGGATTAATGAAAAACTGTTTTTT. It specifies CSVGDSWINEKLFF.

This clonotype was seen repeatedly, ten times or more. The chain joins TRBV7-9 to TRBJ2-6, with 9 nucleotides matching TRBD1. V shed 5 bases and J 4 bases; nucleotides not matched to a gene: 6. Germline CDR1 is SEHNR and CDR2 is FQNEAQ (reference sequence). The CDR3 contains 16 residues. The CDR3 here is CASSARTGDGANVLTF. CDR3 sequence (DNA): TGTGCCAGCAGCGCGCGGACAGGGGACGGGGCCAACGTCCTGACTTTC.

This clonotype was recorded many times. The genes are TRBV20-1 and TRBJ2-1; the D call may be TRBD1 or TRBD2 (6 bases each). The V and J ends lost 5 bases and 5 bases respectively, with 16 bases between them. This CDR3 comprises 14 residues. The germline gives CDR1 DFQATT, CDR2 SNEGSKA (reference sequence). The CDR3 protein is CSAPEGGSDNEQFF. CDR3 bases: TGCAGTGCTCCCGAGGGGGGTTCGGACAATGAGCAGTTCTTC.

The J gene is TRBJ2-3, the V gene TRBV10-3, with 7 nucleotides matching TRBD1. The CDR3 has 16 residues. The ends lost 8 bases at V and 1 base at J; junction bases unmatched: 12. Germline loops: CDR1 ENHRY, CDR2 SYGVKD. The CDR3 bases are TGTGCCATCCAAAGGGTGCCAGGGGGACGCACAGATACGCAGTATTTT. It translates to CAIQRVPGGRTDTQYF.

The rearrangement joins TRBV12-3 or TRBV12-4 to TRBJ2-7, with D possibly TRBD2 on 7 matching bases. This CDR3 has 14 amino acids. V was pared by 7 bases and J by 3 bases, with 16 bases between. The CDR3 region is CASKGSGTCYEQYF. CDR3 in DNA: TGTGCCAGCAAGGGAAGCGGGACATGCTACGAGCAGTACTTC.